Listed below are T cell receptor beta chains from one sample, sequenced in a study of cytomegalovirus exposure and HLA in healthy donors. The protocol was immunoSEQ multiplex PCR, while the TCRdb copy is restricted to in-frame clones and leaves out a portion. The table has around 130,000 clones, approximately 80% seen once. Sequencing input: PBMCs. The receptors shown here come from a man aged 40-49 years in good health and CMV-seronegative. CDR3s include the opening cysteine and the closing phenylalanine or tryptophan. The order of the fields is J gene, clone size, D gene, V gene, CDR3 protein, CDR3 DNA. The D gene is left open where the match is weak. Expanded clones get a size class; other rows say once, few or many, or leave the size out.

>TRBJ1-6|-|-|TRBV5-1
CASSLSSGSPLHF
TGCGCCAGCAGCTTGTCATCGGGTTCACCCCTCCACTTT
>TRBJ1-4|-|-|TRBV30
CAWSVAGGLREKLFF
TGTGCCTGGAGTGTAGCCGGGGGGCTGCGGGAAAAACTGTTTTTT
>TRBJ2-7|once|TRBD1|TRBV7-2
CASSLRTGRIEQYF
TGTGCCAGCAGCTTAAGGACAGGGCGTATCGAGCAGTACTTC
>TRBJ1-4|-|-|TRBV7-2
CASSPRPGGNEKLFF
TGTGCCAGCAGCCCGCGCCCGGGGGGGAATGAAAAACTGTTTTTT
>TRBJ2-5|-|TRBD2|TRBV6-1
CASRLTSGRQETQYF
TGTGCCAGCAGGTTAACTAGCGGGAGACAGGAGACCCAGTACTTC
>TRBJ2-2|-|TRBD2|TRBV4-1
CASSQDTLAGVTGELFF
TGCGCCAGCAGCCAAGATACACTAGCGGGAGTCACCGGGGAGCTGTTTTTT
>TRBJ1-1|-|-|TRBV6-1
CASSFSSVNTEAFF
TGTGCCAGCAGTTTTTCCTCAGTAAACACTGAAGCTTTCTTT
>TRBJ1-2|-|-|TRBV27
CASSLFRQPRGGYTF
TGTGCCAGCAGTTTATTCAGGCAGCCCCGAGGGGGCTACACCTTC
>TRBJ1-1|medium-sized|TRBD1|TRBV14
CASSQSRGEDTEAFF
TGTGCCAGCAGCCAAAGCAGGGGGGAGGACACTGAAGCTTTCTTT
>TRBJ2-7|-|-|TRBV10-3
CAISDREWYEQYF
TGTGCCATCAGTGACCGGGAGTGGTACGAGCAGTACTTC
>TRBJ2-7|-|TRBD2|TRBV5-1
CASRGGPYEQYF
TGCGCCAGCCGGGGGGGCCCCTACGAGCAGTACTTC
>TRBJ2-2|-|-|TRBV7-3
CASSLERSGGGELFF
TGTGCCAGCAGCTTAGAGAGAAGTGGCGGCGGGGAGCTGTTTTTT
>TRBJ1-2|-|-|TRBV11-2
CASSLVSGDYGYTF
TGTGCCAGCAGCTTAGTGTCAGGGGACTATGGCTACACCTTC
>TRBJ2-5|-|-|TRBV7-6
CASSFWVRETQYF
TGTGCCAGCAGCTTTTGGGTCAGGGAGACCCAGTACTTC
>TRBJ2-5|-|-|TRBV7-9
CSSRWFEETQYF
TGTTCCAGCCGGTGGTTTGAGGAGACCCAGTACTTC
>TRBJ2-3|few|TRBD2|TRBV9
CASSVGVLAGGSTDTQYF
TGTGCCAGCAGCGTAGGAGTACTAGCGGGGGGAAGCACAGATACGCAGTATTTT
>TRBJ2-3|-|TRBD2|TRBV10-3
CAIRDGTSGSTDTQYF
TGTGCCATCAGGGACGGGACTAGCGGGAGCACAGATACGCAGTATTTT
>TRBJ2-3|-|TRBD2|TRBV5-4
CASSSSLTSGGADTQYF
TGTGCCAGCAGCTCCTCACTGACTAGCGGGGGGGCAGATACGCAGTATTTT
>TRBJ1-4|-|TRBD1|TRBV12-5
CASGFLAQGVDEKLFF
TGTGCTAGTGGTTTTCTGGCCCAGGGGGTGGATGAAAAACTGTTTTTT
>TRBJ2-3|-|-|TRBV30
CAWRKAATDTQYF
TGTGCCTGGAGGAAGGCGGCCACAGATACGCAGTATTTT
>TRBJ2-5|once|-|TRBV12-5
CASGSDGQKETQYF
TGTGCTAGTGGTTCCGATGGACAGAAAGAGACCCAGTACTTC
>TRBJ1-4|-|-|TRBV21-1
CASSKPKARQGAQEKLFF
TGTGCCAGCAGCAAACCGAAAGCAAGACAGGGGGCCCAGGAAAAACTGTTTTTT
>TRBJ2-7|-|TRBD2|TRBV6-1
CASSGLAGVSYEQYF
TGTGCCAGCAGTGGACTAGCGGGAGTATCATACGAGCAGTACTTC